This T cell receptor (beta chain) appears in the sequencing data of a study of blood T cell repertoires in COVID-19. Overall study: The samples span acute and convalescent COVID-19 from the United States, Italy and Spain. From T cells, B-cell-depleted T cells, or PBMCs came the material, which was cDNA or gDNA.

The V gene end was trimmed by 5 bases and the J gene end by 7 bases; junction bases not matched to a gene: 5. CDR3 length equals 14 residues. Germline CDR1 is MDHEN and CDR2 is SYDVKM. In the source study's methods: The authors estimated nucleated cell counts from reference gene primer amplification. TCRdb keeps only in-frame clones here, not all; method: immunoSEQ multiplex PCR. The D gene and trimming were derived from the DNA, and the V and J assignments and clone size from that table. In the table there are around 170,000 clones, 78% of which are singletons. The receptor comes from a woman aged 80 or over with acute or convalescent COVID-19. Specimen: peripheral blood. J is TRBJ1-4 and V is TRBV28; TRBD1 aligns across 9 bases. This chain's CDR3 is CASSLQGAGEKLFF. For the CDR3, the DNA is TGTGCCAGCAGTCTACAGGGGGCCGGTGAAAAACTGTTTTTT.